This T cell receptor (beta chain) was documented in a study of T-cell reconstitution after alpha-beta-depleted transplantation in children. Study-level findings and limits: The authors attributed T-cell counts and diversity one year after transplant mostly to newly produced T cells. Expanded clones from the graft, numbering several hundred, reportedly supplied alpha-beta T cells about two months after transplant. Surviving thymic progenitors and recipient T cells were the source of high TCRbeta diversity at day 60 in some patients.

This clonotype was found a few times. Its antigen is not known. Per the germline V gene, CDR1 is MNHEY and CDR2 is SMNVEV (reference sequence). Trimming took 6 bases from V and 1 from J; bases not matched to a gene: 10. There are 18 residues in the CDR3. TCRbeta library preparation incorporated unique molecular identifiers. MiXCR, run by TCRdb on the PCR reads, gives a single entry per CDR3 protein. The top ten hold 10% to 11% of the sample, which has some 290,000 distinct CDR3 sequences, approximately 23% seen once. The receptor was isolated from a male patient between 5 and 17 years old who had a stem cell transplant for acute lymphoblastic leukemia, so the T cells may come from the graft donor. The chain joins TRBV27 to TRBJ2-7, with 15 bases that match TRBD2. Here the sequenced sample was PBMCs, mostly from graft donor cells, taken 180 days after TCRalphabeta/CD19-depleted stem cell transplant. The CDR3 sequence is CASSSRTSGRARSYEQYF. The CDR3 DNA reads TGTGCCAGCAGCTCCAGGACTAGCGGGAGGGCCCGATCCTACGAGCAGTACTTC.